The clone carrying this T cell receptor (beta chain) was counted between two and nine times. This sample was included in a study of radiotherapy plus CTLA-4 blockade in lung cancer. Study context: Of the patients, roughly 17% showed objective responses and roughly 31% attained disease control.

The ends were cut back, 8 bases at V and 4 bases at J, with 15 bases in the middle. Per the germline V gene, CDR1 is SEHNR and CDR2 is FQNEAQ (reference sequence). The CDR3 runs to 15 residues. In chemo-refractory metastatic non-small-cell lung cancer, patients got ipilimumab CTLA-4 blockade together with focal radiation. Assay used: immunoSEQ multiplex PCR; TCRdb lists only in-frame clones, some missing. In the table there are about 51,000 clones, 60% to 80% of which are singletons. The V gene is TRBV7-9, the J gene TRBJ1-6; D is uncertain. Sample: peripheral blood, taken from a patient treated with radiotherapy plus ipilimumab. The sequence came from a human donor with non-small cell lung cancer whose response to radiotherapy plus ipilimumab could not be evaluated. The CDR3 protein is CASAKPSGYNSPLHF. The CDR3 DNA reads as TGTGCCAGCGCGAAACCGTCAGGATATAATTCACCCCTCCACTTT.